One sample yielded the 9 T cell receptor beta chains listed below, sequenced in a study of cytomegalovirus exposure and HLA in healthy donors. The study ran its PCR with 60 Vbeta and 13 Jbeta primers. Only in-frame clones appear in the TCRdb table, and some are missing; sequencing was by immunoSEQ multiplex PCR. This sample has approximately 110,000 clones, with 74% found just once. The sequenced sample was PBMCs. The source is a man over 45 in good health and CMV-seropositive.

This clone showed up just a few times. V is TRBV2 and J is TRBJ1-6, with 8 bases lining up with TRBD1. The junction had 10 bases not matched to a gene; V was cut back by 5 bases and J by 10 bases. The CDR3 consists of 15 residues. Germline-derived CDR1 and CDR2 are SNHLY and FYNNEI. The CDR3 region has the DNA TGTGCCAGCAGTTCTCAGGGGGCTGTTCACTCACCCCTCCACTTT. This gives the protein CASSSQGAVHSPLHF.

V and J are TRBV19 and TRBJ2-7; possibly TRBD1 for D (6 bases). Trimming took 3 bases from V and 0 from J, leaving 9 bases between them. This CDR3 is 14 amino acids long. Germline loops: CDR1 LNHDA, CDR2 SQIVND (reference sequence). The CDR3 DNA follows: TGTGCCAGTAGTATGACAGGAAGCTCCTACGAGCAGTACTTC. As protein: CASSMTGSSYEQYF.

This chain joins TRBV9 and TRBJ2-3; 11 bases map to TRBD2. CDR1 and CDR2 from the germline V gene are SGDLS and YYNGEE. This CDR3 spans 17 amino acids. The V and J ends lost 3 bases and 2 bases, in that order; junction bases with no gene match: 8. The CDR3 region has the DNA TGTGCCAGCAGCGACCGAAAGACTAGCGGGGTCACAGATACGCAGTATTTT. Translating gives CASSDRKTSGVTDTQYF.

The chain joins TRBV2 to TRBJ2-7; maybe TRBD1 (5 bases). Germline V gene lookup returns CDR1 SNHLY and CDR2 FYNNEI. V was cut by 4 bases and J by 7 bases, with 14 bases left in between. The CDR3 length is 13 residues. The CDR3 nucleotides read TGTGCCAGCAGTGCCCAGGGTAGTGGTGAGCAGTACTTC. Residues: CASSAQGSGEQYF.

V and J are TRBV29-1 and TRBJ2-2, with 8 bases identical to TRBD1. The CDR3 loop spans 15 amino acids. CDR1 and CDR2 from the germline V gene are SQVTM and ANQGSEA. Trimming cost V 7 bases and J 0 bases; bases outside gene matches: 7. The DNA of the CDR3 is TGCAGCGCTCAGGACAGGGCGGCGAACACCGGGGAGCTGTTTTTT. This codes for CSAQDRAANTGELFF.

This chain joins TRBV28 and TRBJ2-7; 9 bases map to TRBD1. With V trimmed by 5 bases and J by 3 bases, 8 bases remained unmatched. The CDR3 spans 15 residues. The germline V gene encodes CDR1 MDHEN and CDR2 SYDVKM. Here the CDR3 reads CASSPRRQGDYEQYF. The DNA for the CDR3 is TGTGCCAGCAGTCCTCGTCGACAGGGGGACTACGAGCAGTACTTC.

V is TRBV30 and J is TRBJ1-2; 8 bases are shared with TRBD1. CDR1 is GTSNPN and CDR2 is SVGIG in the germline V gene (reference sequence). The ends lost 0 bases at V and 4 bases at J; junction bases unmatched: 13. The CDR3 runs 17 residues. CDR3 amino acids: CAWSVPATGARGYGYTF. The DNA for the CDR3 is TGTGCCTGGAGTGTACCCGCGACAGGGGCGCGTGGCTATGGCTACACCTTC.

V and J are TRBV19 and TRBJ1-4; D remains unclear. V was shortened by 5 bases and J by 0 bases, with 7 bases between the two germline ends. The CDR3 is made up of 14 amino acids. Germline V gene sequence: CDR1 LNHDA, CDR2 SQIVND (reference sequence). CDR3 coding DNA: TGTGCCAGTAGTTTCGGAGCAACTAATGAAAAACTGTTTTTT. This codes for CASSFGATNEKLFF.

This clone was recorded a few times. The rearrangement links TRBV18 to TRBJ1-6; D call uncertain. The V gene lost 6 bases and the J gene lost 8 bases, with 17 bases spanning the gap. Per the germline V gene, CDR1 is KGHSH and CDR2 is LQKENI. CDR3 size: 15 residues. The CDR3 DNA is TGTGCCAGCTCCCCCCGCCGCGGTAAAGATTCACCCCTCCACTTT. Protein product: CASSPRRGKDSPLHF.